The rows below give T cell receptor beta chains drawn from one sample of a study of blood T cell repertoires in COVID-19. Repertoires were generated with immunoSEQ multiplex PCR, while TCRdb's copy carries only in-frame clones and drops some. The sample includes about 140,000 clones, about 75% of them seen just once. Sequenced material: PBMCs or T cells enriched from blood (not recorded which). All receptors derive from a woman between 45 and 65 years old who had recovered from COVID-19. Both conserved end residues are part of each CDR3. A D gene is named only where the DNA matches it firmly. A clone size is listed for some rows: how often the clone was seen (once, few, many), or a class if it is expanded.

D gene,clone size,CDR3 length,J gene,V gene,CDR3 protein,CDR3 DNA
-,-,13,TRBJ2-3,TRBV29-1,CSVEAQQGDTQYF,TGCAGCGTTGAAGCCCAACAGGGAGATACGCAGTATTTT
-,-,12,TRBJ1-1,TRBV5-1,CASSSGNTEAFF,TGCGCCAGCAGCTCCGGGAACACTGAAGCTTTCTTT
-,-,14,TRBJ2-5,TRBV11-3,CASSLGPVTETQYF,TGTGCCAGCAGCTTAGGTCCGGTAACGGAGACCCAGTACTTC
-,-,18,TRBJ2-2,TRBV6-2/TRBV6-3,CASSYSGWLAVNTGELFF,TGTGCCAGCAGTTACTCAGGGTGGTTAGCGGTGAACACCGGGGAGCTGTTTTTT
TRBD1,-,12,TRBJ2-1,TRBV30,CAFQGANNEQFF,TGTGCCTTCCAGGGGGCGAACAATGAGCAGTTCTTC
TRBD1,many,15,TRBJ2-7,TRBV28,CASTPAGTGVHEQYF,TGTGCCAGCACGCCAGCCGGGACAGGGGTCCACGAGCAGTACTTC
-,-,17,TRBJ2-1,TRBV27,CASSLSIIWPGDNEQFF,TGTGCCAGCAGTTTATCCATTATATGGCCGGGGGACAATGAGCAGTTCTTC
-,-,15,TRBJ1-1,TRBV19,CASSVLYNGNTEAFF,TGTGCCAGTAGTGTATTGTACAATGGGAACACTGAAGCTTTCTTT
-,-,16,TRBJ1-2,TRBV6-2/TRBV6-3,CASSYSSPGGVYGYTF,TGTGCCAGCAGTTACTCCTCCCCCGGCGGTGTCTATGGCTACACCTTC
-,-,15,TRBJ1-3,TRBV28,CASSLGGSNGNTIYF,TGTGCCAGCAGTTTAGGGGGGTCCAACGGAAACACCATATATTTT
-,few,13,TRBJ2-7,TRBV14,CASSTTGAGKQYF,TGTGCCAGCAGCACTACCGGGGCGGGAAAGCAGTACTTC
-,few,13,TRBJ1-2,TRBV4-1,CASSQSLNYGYTF,TGCGCCAGCAGCCAAAGTCTAAACTATGGCTACACCTTC
-,once,10,TRBJ2-1,TRBV2,CASSRTAPVF,TGTGCCAGCAGTAGGACTGCCCCGGTCTTC
TRBD2,-,16,TRBJ2-2,TRBV7-7,CASSHPRGGSAGELFF,TGTGCTAGCAGCCACCCACGGGGGGGCTCTGCCGGGGAGCTGTTTTTT
TRBD1,once,15,TRBJ1-4,TRBV28,CASSSHRGPREKLFF,TGTGCCAGCAGTTCGCACAGGGGGCCGCGGGAAAAACTGTTTTTT
-,-,14,TRBJ2-5,TRBV7-9,CASSLGSRGETQYF,TGTGCCAGCAGCTTAGGGTCTAGAGGGGAGACCCAGTACTTC
-,once,16,TRBJ1-4,TRBV6-1,CASSKVRSRENEKLFF,TGTGCCAGCAGTAAAGTTAGAAGCCGGGAGAATGAAAAACTGTTTTTT
TRBD2,-,16,TRBJ2-5,TRBV7-8,CASSRTSGPYQETQYF,TGTGCCAGCAGCCGTACTAGCGGGCCCTACCAAGAGACCCAGTACTTC
TRBD1,-,15,TRBJ1-4,TRBV4-1,CASSQDQGANEKLFF,TGCGCCAGCAGCCAGGACCAGGGGGCTAATGAAAAACTGTTTTTT
-,-,13,TRBJ2-7,TRBV29-1,CSVVPDRTYEQYF,TGCAGCGTTGTTCCGGACAGAACCTACGAGCAGTACTTC
TRBD2,-,19,TRBJ2-3,TRBV19,CASSMEGLAGALNTDTQYF,TGTGCCAGTAGTATGGAGGGACTAGCGGGAGCCTTAAACACAGATACGCAGTATTTT
-,-,16,TRBJ1-1,TRBV4-1,CASSQGNKGVEGEAFF,TGCGCCAGCAGCCAGGGGAATAAGGGTGTTGAGGGAGAAGCTTTCTTT
-,-,18,TRBJ2-5,TRBV4-2,CASSQVLSVAEGWETQYF,TGTGCCAGCAGCCAAGTTTTAAGCGTGGCGGAGGGGTGGGAGACCCAGTACTTC
-,-,15,TRBJ2-2,TRBV19,CASSIGTLYTGELFF,TGTGCCAGTAGTATAGGGACACTCTACACCGGGGAGCTGTTTTTT
TRBD1,many,15,TRBJ2-7,TRBV7-9,CASSFRGTGEDEQYF,TGTGCCAGCAGCTTTCGAGGGACAGGGGAGGACGAGCAGTACTTC
TRBD2,once,16,TRBJ2-2,TRBV7-6,CASSPILAVNTGELFF,TGTGCCAGCAGCCCTATTCTAGCGGTTAACACCGGGGAGCTGTTTTTT
TRBD2,-,16,TRBJ2-2,TRBV10-3,CAISGLADDYTGELFF,TGTGCCATCAGTGGCCTAGCGGACGATTACACCGGGGAGCTGTTTTTT